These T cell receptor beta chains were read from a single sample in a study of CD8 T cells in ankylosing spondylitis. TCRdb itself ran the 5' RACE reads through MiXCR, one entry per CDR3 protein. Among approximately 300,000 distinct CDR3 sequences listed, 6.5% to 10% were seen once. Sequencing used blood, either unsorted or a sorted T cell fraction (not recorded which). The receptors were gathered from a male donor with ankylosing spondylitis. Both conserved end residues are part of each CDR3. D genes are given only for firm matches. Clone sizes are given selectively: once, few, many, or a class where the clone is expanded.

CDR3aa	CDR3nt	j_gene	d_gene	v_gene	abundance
CASTRQGGSYEQYF	TGTGCCAGCACCCGACAGGGTGGGTCCTACGAGCAGTACTTC	TRBJ2-7	TRBD1	TRBV7-9	few
CASSPTGSRTDTQYF	TGTGCCAGCAGCCCAACAGGGAGTCGGACAGATACGCAGTATTTT	TRBJ2-3	.	TRBV7-3	many
CASSTPGLPMGEQFF	TGTGCCAGCAGCACCCCGGGACTCCCAATGGGTGAGCAGTTCTTC	TRBJ2-1	.	TRBV7-2	few
CASSLAPMAGGYNEQFF	TGTGCCAGCAGTTTGGCCCCTATGGCGGGAGGGTACAATGAGCAGTTCTTC	TRBJ2-1	TRBD2	TRBV12-3/TRBV12-4	few
CASSQGRLEAFF	TGCGCCAGCAGCCAAGGTCGCCTTGAAGCTTTCTTT	TRBJ1-1	.	TRBV4-1	few
CASSLFLGNEQFF	TGTGCCAGCAGTTTATTTTTGGGCAATGAGCAGTTCTTC	TRBJ2-1	.	TRBV27	few
CASSGSGGTYEQYF	TGTGCCAGCAGCGGTAGCGGGGGGACCTACGAGCAGTACTTC	TRBJ2-7	TRBD2	TRBV7-2	few
CASSGLAGGPGTGELFF	TGTGCCAGCAGTGGACTAGCGGGAGGGCCTGGGACCGGGGAGCTGTTTTTT	TRBJ2-2	TRBD2	TRBV5-5	.
CASSQDGGSYNEQFF	TGTGCCAGCAGCCAAGATGGGGGCTCCTACAATGAGCAGTTCTTC	TRBJ2-1	.	TRBV3-1	.
CASSSGGPYNEQFF	TGTGCCAGCAGCTCCGGTGGACCCTACAATGAGCAGTTCTTC	TRBJ2-1	.	TRBV7-8	many
CASSLAWGLAGTDTQYF	TGTGCCAGCAGCTTAGCGTGGGGACTAGCGGGCACAGATACGCAGTATTTT	TRBJ2-3	TRBD2	TRBV7-9	few
CASSLVAGAAKNIQYF	TGCGCCAGCAGCTTGGTAGCGGGAGCAGCCAAAAACATTCAGTACTTC	TRBJ2-4	TRBD2	TRBV5-1	.
CSNTGSGQETQYF	TGCAGTAATACGGGAAGCGGACAAGAGACCCAGTACTTC	TRBJ2-5	.	TRBV20-1	.
CASSRLLLAASREQFF	TGTGCCAGCAGCCGCCTTCTGCTAGCGGCGAGTCGTGAGCAGTTCTTC	TRBJ2-1	TRBD2	TRBV12-3/TRBV12-4	many
CSASGTGTRSYEQYF	TGCAGTGCTAGTGGGACAGGGACGAGATCCTACGAGCAGTACTTC	TRBJ2-7	TRBD1	TRBV20-1	few
CASSSREATYEQYF	TGCGCCAGCAGCTCGCGGGAGGCAACCTACGAGCAGTACTTC	TRBJ2-7	TRBD2	TRBV5-1	.
CSARVPGTRTHNEQFF	TGCAGTGCCAGGGTCCCAGGGACTAGGACCCACAATGAGCAGTTCTTC	TRBJ2-1	TRBD2	TRBV20-1	.
CASSLTSGRAVSNEQFF	TGTGCCAGCAGTTTGACTAGCGGGAGGGCCGTATCCAATGAGCAGTTCTTC	TRBJ2-1	TRBD2	TRBV12-3/TRBV12-4	.
CASSSGRSNTGELFF	TGTGCCAGCAGCTCCGGGCGGTCGAACACCGGGGAGCTGTTTTTT	TRBJ2-2	.	TRBV7-9	once
CASSLSGLTYNEQFF	TGTGCCAGCAGCTTGTCTGGGCTTACCTACAATGAGCAGTTCTTC	TRBJ2-1	.	TRBV5-5	many
CSVVASGANVLTF	TGCAGCGTTGTAGCCTCTGGGGCCAACGTCCTGACTTTC	TRBJ2-6	.	TRBV29-1	few